Listed here are 8 T cell receptor beta chains from one sample, sequenced in a study of graft-versus-host responses after intestinal transplantation. Roughly 200,000 CFSE-labeled responder cells were plated with roughly 200,000 irradiated, violet-dye-labeled stimulator cells. Some clones are missing from TCRdb's copy, which holds only in-frame ones; the method was immunoSEQ multiplex PCR. The top ten hold roughly 3.2% of the sample, which has about 12,000 clones, 35% seen once. This specimen consisted of alloreactive CD8+ T cells from a mixed lymphocyte reaction culture, obtained before intestinal transplant. The sample's subset: CFSE-low proliferating T cells sorted from approximately 6-day pre-transplant mixed lymphocyte reaction (GvH or HvG direction). All receptors derive from a human patient who received an intestinal transplant.

This clone was seen just once. This chain uses TRBV27 with TRBJ2-7; D is ambiguous. CDR3 length: 15 residues. Germline V gives CDR1 MNHEY, CDR2 SMNVEV (reference sequence). The V end lost 3 bases, the J end lost 3 bases, and 15 bases lay between the germline ends. CDR3 amino acids: CASSLQAARLYEQYF. CDR3 DNA sequence: TGTGCCAGCAGTTTGCAGGCGGCCCGTCTCTACGAGCAGTACTTC.

The V gene is TRBV5-1, the J gene TRBJ2-7; no reliable D call. The CDR3 loop spans 17 amino acids. Trimming took off 2 bases at V and 4 bases at J, with 22 bases between the two ends. The germline V gene encodes CDR1 SGHRS and CDR2 YFSETQ. The CDR3: CASSLAPADPSPYEQYF. The CDR3 nucleotides are TGCGCCAGCAGCTTAGCTCCGGCGGATCCGAGTCCATACGAGCAGTACTTC.

The rearrangement links TRBV21-1 to TRBJ2-2; TRBD1 reflects the table's D call only, with no check against the DNA. TRBV21-1 is noted as a pseudogene. There are 18 residues in the CDR3. The DNA of the CDR3 is TGTGCCAGCAGCAGTGAAATTAGGGGGTTAGGCTACACCGGGGAGCTGTTTTTT. Its protein is CASSSEIRGLGYTGELFF.

By sample share, this clone is medium-sized. The chain carries TRBV27 and TRBJ2-7; D is unclear. There are 13 residues in the CDR3. V was cut by 3 bases and J by 4 bases, with 10 bases left in between. Germline-derived CDR1 and CDR2 are MNHEY and SMNVEV (reference sequence). CDR3 sequence: CASSFGLGYEQYF. The CDR3 DNA is TGTGCCAGCAGTTTCGGATTAGGGTACGAGCAGTACTTC.

This clone was observed a few times. This chain joins TRBV27 and TRBJ1-1; D perhaps matches TRBD1 (5 bases). Germline CDR1 MNHEY, CDR2 SMNVEV (reference sequence). This CDR3 comprises 16 residues. V lost 3 bases to trimming and J lost 0 bases, with 14 bases between them. Written as DNA, the CDR3 is TGTGCCAGCAGTTTGTGGGGGAGGGGCATGAACACTGAAGCTTTCTTT. It codes for CASSLWGRGMNTEAFF.

This clone was detected a few times. The chain joins TRBV11-3 to TRBJ1-5; 7 positions match TRBD1. Per the germline V gene, CDR1 is SGHNT and CDR2 is YENEEA. The CDR3 extends over 15 amino acids. V was pared by 5 bases and J by 3 bases, with 7 bases of the junction left unmatched. This CDR3 is CASSAGTAFNQPQHF. CDR3 sequence (DNA): TGTGCCAGCAGCGCAGGGACAGCTTTCAATCAGCCCCAGCATTTT.

The rearrangement joins TRBV7-2 to TRBJ2-7, with TRBD2 matching 12 bases. Trimming removed 5 bases from V and 5 bases from J; junction bases left unmatched: 7. The germline CDR1 and CDR2 sequences are SGHTA and FQGNSA. The CDR3 runs to 15 residues. The DNA for the CDR3 is TGTGCCAGCAGCACCACTAGCGGGAGGACCCACGAGCAGTACTTC. Its protein product is CASSTTSGRTHEQYF.

This clone was recorded a few times. V usage is TRBV5-4 and J usage is TRBJ2-7; D remains unclear. The germline V and J ends were trimmed by 4 bases and 0 bases, with 20 bases remaining between them. CDR3 length: 17 residues. Germline V CDR1 and CDR2: SGHNT, YYREEE (reference sequence). CDR3 region: CASSTHPVPSISYEQYF. In DNA form, the CDR3 reads TGTGCCAGCAGCACGCATCCAGTGCCTTCCATCTCCTACGAGCAGTACTTC.